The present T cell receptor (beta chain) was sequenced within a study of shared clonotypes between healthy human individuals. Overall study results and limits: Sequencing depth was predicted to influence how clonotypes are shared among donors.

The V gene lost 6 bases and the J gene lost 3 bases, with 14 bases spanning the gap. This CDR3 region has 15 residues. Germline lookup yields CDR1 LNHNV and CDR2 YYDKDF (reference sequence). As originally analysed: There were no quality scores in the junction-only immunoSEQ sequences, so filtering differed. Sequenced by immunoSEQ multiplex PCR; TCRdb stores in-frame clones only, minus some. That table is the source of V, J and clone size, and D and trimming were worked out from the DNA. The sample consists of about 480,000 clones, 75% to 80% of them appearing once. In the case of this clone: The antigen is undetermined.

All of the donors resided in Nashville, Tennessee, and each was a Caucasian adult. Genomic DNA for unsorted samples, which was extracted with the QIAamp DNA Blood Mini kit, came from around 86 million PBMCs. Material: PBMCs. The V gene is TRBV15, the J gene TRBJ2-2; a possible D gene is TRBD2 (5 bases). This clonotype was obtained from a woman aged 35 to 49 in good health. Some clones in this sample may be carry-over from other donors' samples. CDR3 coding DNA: TGTGCCACCAGAGCGGCAGATCAGTACACCGGGGAGCTGTTTTTT. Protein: CATRAADQYTGELFF.